The 6 T cell receptor beta chains below all came from one sample that was sequenced in a study of T cells in Graves' hyperthyroidism and ophthalmopathy. RNA transcripts were the template for amplifying TCR beta CDR3 regions. With the HTBI primer set, the TCR CDR3 went through a first round of RT-PCR. TCRdb ran MiXCR on the multiplex PCR reads and lists one entry per CDR3 protein. The sample includes hundreds of thousands of distinct CDR3 sequences, around 15% of them seen just once. The sample taken for sequencing was blood. The receptors were sampled from a woman in her 30s with Graves' hyperthyroidism.

Ten or more counts support this clonotype. The chain has TRBV2 and TRBJ2-3; 10 nucleotides match TRBD2. In germline, CDR1 is SNHLY, CDR2 FYNNEI. CDR3 length: 15 residues. The J segment lost 7 bases and the V segment lost 3 bases, leaving 7 bases of the junction unmatched. The CDR3 sequence is CASSDPAGGGNTQYF. The DNA for the CDR3 is TGTGCCAGCAGTGACCCAGCGGGAGGGGGAAATACGCAGTATTTT.

The J gene is TRBJ2-1, the V gene TRBV30, with TRBD2 matching 7 bases. Germline V gene lookup returns CDR1 GTSNPN and CDR2 SVGIG (reference sequence). Trimming took 0 bases from V and 7 from J; bases not matched to a gene: 9. The CDR3 extends over 15 amino acids. CDR3 sequence: CAWSVRGLAENEQFF. CDR3 sequence (DNA): TGTGCCTGGAGTGTACGAGGGCTAGCGGAGAATGAGCAGTTCTTC. Using reference TRBV30 and TRBJ2-1 for the parts outside the CDR3, the full variable domain is SQTIHQWPATLVQPVGSPLSLECTVEGTSNPNLYWYRQAAGRGLQLLFYSVGIGQISSEVPQNLSASRPQDRQFILSSKKLLLSDSGFYLCAWSVRGLAENEQFFGPGTRLTVL.

This clonotype was counted between two and nine times. The gene calls are TRBV19 and TRBJ1-5; no firm D call. The V gene lost 0 bases and the J gene lost 5 bases, with 5 bases spanning the gap. From germline, CDR1 is LNHDA and CDR2 SQIVND (reference sequence). The CDR3 totals 13 residues. The DNA of the CDR3 is TGTGCCAGTAGTATAGATCTCTATCAGCCCCAGCATTTT. It codes for CASSIDLYQPQHF.

V usage is TRBV19 and J usage is TRBJ2-1; 11 bases are a match to TRBD2. The CDR3 covers 16 residues. CDR1 and CDR2 from the germline V gene are LNHDA and SQIVND (reference sequence). J gave up 2 bases and V 5 bases, and 5 bases lay outside the gene matches. The CDR3 region has the DNA TGTGCCAGTAGTTCGAGTAGCGGGAGGGCCTACAATGAGCAGTTCTTC. Protein product: CASSSSSGRAYNEQFF.

The chain couples TRBV28 to TRBJ1-3; maybe TRBD1 (5 bases). The CDR3 is made up of 14 amino acids. Germline loops: CDR1 MDHEN, CDR2 SYDVKM. V lost 5 bases and J 4 bases, leaving 12 bases between the germline ends. DNA of the CDR3: TGTGCCAGCAGTGGGATGCAGGGAGGAAACACCATATATTTT. It is translated as CASSGMQGGNTIYF.

J is TRBJ2-2 and V is TRBV9; D unclear. The V and J ends lost 3 bases and 6 bases respectively, with 6 bases between them. CDR1 is SGDLS and CDR2 is YYNGEE in the germline V gene. CDR3 length: 12 residues. In DNA form, the CDR3 reads TGTGCCAGCAGCGCCCCGGCCGGGGAGCTGTTTTTT. Translating it yields CASSAPAGELFF.